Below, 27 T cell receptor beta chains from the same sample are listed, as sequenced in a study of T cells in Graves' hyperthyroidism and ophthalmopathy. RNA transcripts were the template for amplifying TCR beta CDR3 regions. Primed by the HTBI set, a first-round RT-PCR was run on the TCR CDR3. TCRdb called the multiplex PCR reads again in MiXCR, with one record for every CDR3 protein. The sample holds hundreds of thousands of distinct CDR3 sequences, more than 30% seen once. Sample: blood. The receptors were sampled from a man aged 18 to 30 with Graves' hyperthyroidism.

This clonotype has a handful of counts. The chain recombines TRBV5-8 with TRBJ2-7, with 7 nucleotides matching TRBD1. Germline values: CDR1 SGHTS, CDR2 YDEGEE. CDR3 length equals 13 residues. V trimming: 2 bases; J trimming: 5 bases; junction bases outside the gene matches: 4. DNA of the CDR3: TGTGCCAGCAGCTTACCAGGACAGGACGAGCAGTACTTC. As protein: CASSLPGQDEQYF.

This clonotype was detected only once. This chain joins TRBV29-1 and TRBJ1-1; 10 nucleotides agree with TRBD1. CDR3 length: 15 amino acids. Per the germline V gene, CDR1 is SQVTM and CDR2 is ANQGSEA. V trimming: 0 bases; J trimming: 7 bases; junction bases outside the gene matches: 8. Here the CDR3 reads CSVEEWRTGGYEAFF. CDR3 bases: TGCAGCGTTGAAGAGTGGAGGACAGGGGGTTATGAAGCTTTCTTT.

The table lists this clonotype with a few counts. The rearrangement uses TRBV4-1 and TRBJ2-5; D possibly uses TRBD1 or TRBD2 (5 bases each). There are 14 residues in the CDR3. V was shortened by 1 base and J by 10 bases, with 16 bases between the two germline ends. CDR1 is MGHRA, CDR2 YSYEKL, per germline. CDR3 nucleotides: TGCGCCAGCAGCCAAGTCGGGGCCTTGGTTGGCCAGTACTTC. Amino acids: CASSQVGALVGQYF.

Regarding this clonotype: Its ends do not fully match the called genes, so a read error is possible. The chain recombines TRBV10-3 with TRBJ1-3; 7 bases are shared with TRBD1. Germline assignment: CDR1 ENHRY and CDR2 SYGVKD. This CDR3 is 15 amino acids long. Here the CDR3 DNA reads TGTGCCAGCAGTTACCGCAGGGGGGTCGGAAACACCATATATTTT. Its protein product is CASSYRRGVGNTIYF.

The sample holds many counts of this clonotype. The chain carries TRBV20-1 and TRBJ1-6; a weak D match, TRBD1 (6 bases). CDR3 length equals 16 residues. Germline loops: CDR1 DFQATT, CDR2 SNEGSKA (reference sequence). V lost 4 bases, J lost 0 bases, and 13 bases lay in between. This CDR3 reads CSAKGGSSSYNSPLHF. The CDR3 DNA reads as TGCAGTGCTAAGGGGGGGTCCAGCTCCTATAATTCACCCCTCCACTTT.

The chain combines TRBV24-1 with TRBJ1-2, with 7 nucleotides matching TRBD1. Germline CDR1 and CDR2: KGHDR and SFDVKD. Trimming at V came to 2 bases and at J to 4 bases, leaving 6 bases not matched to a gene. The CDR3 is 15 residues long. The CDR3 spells CATSDSTGSAYGYTF. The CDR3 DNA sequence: TGTGCCACCAGTGATTCGACAGGGTCGGCCTATGGCTACACCTTC.

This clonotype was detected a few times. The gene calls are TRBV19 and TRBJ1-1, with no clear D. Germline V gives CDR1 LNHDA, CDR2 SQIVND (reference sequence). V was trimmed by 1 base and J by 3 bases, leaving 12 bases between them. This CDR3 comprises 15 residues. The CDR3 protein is CASSIAPQEDTEAFF. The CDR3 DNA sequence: TGTGCCAGTAGTATAGCACCCCAGGAGGACACTGAAGCTTTCTTT. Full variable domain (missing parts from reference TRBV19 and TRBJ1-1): DGGITQSPKYLFRKEGQNVTLSCEQNLNHDAMYWYRQDPGQGLRLIYYSQIVNDFQKGDIAEGYSVSREKKESFPLTVTSAQKNPTAFYLCASSIAPQEDTEAFFGQGTRLTVV.

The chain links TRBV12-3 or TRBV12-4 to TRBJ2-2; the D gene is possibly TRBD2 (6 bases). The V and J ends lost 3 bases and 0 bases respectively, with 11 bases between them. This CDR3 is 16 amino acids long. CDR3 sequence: CASSFGGTANTGELFF. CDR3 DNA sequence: TGTGCCAGCAGTTTTGGCGGGACTGCGAACACCGGGGAGCTGTTTTTT.

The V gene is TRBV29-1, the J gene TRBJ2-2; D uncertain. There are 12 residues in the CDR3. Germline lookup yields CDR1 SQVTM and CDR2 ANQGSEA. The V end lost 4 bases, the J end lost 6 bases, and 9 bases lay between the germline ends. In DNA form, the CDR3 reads TGCAGCGTTGTTGGTGGGGCCGGGGAGCTGTTTTTT. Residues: CSVVGGAGELFF.

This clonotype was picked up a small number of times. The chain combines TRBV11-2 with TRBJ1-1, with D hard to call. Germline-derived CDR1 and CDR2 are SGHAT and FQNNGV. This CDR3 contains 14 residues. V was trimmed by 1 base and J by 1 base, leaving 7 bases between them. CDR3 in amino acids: CASSLGNGNTEAFF. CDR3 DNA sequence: TGTGCCAGCAGCTTAGGCAACGGGAACACTGAAGCTTTCTTT.

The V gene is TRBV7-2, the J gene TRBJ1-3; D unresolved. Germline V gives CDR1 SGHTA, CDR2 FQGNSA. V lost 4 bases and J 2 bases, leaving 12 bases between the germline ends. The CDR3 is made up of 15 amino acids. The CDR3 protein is CASSSLPTAGNTIYF. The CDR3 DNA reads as TGTGCCAGCAGCTCGCTCCCGACGGCTGGAAACACCATATATTTT.

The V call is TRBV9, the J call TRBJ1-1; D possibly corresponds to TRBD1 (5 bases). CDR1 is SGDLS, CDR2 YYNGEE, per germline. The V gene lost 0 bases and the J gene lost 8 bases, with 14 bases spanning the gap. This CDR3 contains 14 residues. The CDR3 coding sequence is TGTGCCAGCAGCGTAGTATCGGGCGGGGGAGAAGCTTTCTTT. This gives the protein CASSVVSGGGEAFF. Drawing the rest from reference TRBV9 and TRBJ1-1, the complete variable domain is DSGVTQTPKHLITATGQRVTLRCSPRSGDLSVYWYQQSLDQGLQFLIQYYNGEERAKGNILERFSAQQFPDLHSELNLSSLELGDSALYFCASSVVSGGGEAFFGQGTRLTVV.

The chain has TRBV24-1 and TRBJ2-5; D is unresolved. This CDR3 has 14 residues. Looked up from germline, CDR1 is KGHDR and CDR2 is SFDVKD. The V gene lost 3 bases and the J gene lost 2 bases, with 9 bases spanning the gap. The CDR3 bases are TGTGCCACCAGTGATAGGCGGAGACAAGAGACCCAGTACTTC. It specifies CATSDRRRQETQYF.

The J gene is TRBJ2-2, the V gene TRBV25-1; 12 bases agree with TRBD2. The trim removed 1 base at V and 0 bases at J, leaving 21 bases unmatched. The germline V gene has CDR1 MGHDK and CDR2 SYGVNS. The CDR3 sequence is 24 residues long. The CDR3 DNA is TGTGCCAGCAGTGAATGGTTCGTGGTCACCGGGACTAGCGGGTCAAACCCGAACACCGGGGAGCTGTTTTTT. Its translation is CASSEWFVVTGTSGSNPNTGELFF.

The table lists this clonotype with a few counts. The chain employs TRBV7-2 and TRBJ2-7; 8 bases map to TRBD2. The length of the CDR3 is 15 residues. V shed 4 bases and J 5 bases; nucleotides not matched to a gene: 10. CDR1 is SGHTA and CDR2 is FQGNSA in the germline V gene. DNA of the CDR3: TGTGCCAGCAGCTCTCCCGGGACTAGTTCTAACGAGCAGTACTTC. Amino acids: CASSSPGTSSNEQYF.

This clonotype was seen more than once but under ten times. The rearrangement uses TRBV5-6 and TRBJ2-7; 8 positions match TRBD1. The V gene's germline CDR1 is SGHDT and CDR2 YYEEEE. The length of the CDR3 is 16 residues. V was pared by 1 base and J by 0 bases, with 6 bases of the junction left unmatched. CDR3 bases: TGTGCCAGCAGCTTGCTGGGACAGGAATTCTCCTACGAGCAGTACTTC. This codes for CASSLLGQEFSYEQYF. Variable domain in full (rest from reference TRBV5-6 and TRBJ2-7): DAGVTQSPTHLIKTRGQQVTLRCSPKSGHDTVSWYQQALGQGPQFIFQYYEEEERQRGNFPDRFSGHQFPNYSSELNVNALLLGDSALYLCASSLLGQEFSYEQYFGPGTRLTVT.

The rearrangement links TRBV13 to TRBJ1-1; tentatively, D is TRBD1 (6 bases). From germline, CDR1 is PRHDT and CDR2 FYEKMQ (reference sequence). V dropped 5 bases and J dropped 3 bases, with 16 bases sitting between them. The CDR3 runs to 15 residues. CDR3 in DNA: TGTGCCAGCAGCGTCGGCCTGGACAGAGACACTGAAGCTTTCTTT. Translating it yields CASSVGLDRDTEAFF. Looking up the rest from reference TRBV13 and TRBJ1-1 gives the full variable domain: AAGVIQSPRHLIKEKRETATLKCYPIPRHDTVYWYQQGPGQDPQFLISFYEKMQSDKGSIPDRFSAQQFSDYHSELNMSSLELGDSALYFCASSVGLDRDTEAFFGQGTRLTVV.

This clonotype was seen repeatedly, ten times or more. CDR3 nucleotides: TGTGCCAGCAGCTACCGCCTCTGGGGGACTGAAGCTTTCTTT. This gives the protein CASSYRLWGTEAFF. This chain connects TRBV7-9 to TRBJ1-1; tentatively, D is TRBD1 (5 bases). CDR1 is SEHNR and CDR2 is FQNEAQ in the germline V gene (reference sequence). This CDR3 has 14 residues. V was shortened by 4 bases and J by 5 bases, with 14 bases between the two germline ends.

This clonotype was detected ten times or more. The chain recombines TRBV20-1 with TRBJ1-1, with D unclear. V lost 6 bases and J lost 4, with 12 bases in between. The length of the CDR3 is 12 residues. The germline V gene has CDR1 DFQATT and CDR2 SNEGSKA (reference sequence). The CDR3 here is CSAKRGSTEAFF. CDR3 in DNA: TGCAGTGCCAAAAGAGGCAGCACTGAAGCTTTCTTT.

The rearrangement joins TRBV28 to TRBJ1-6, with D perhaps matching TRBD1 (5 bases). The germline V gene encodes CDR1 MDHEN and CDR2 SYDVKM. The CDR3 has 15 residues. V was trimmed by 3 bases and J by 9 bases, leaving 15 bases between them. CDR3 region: CASSLAQVRGSPLHF. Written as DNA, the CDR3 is TGTGCCAGCAGTTTGGCCCAGGTGAGGGGTTCACCCCTCCACTTT. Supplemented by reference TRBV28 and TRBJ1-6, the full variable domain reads DVKVTQSSRYLVKRTGEKVFLECVQDMDHENMFWYRQDPGLGLRLIYFSYDVKMKEKGDIPEGYSVSREKKERFSLILESASTNQTSMYLCASSLAQVRGSPLHFGNGTRLTVT.

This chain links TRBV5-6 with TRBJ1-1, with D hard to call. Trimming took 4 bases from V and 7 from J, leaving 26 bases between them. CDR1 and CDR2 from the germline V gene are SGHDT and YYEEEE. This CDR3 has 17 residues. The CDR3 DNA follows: TGTGCCAGCAGCCGCCTACGGCCGGGGATGCCGCTCCGTGAAGCTTTCTTT. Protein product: CASSRLRPGMPLREAFF.

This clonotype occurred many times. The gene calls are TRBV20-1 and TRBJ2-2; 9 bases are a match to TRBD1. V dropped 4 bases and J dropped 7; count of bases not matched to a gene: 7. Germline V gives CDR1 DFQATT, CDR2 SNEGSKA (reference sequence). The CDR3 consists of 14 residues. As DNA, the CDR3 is TGCAGTGCTATTAACAGGGGGCGGCACGGGGAGCTGTTTTTT. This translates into CSAINRGRHGELFF.

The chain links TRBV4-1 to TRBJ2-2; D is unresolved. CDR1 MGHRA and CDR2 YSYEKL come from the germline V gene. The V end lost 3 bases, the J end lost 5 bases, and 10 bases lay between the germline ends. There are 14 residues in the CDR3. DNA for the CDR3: TGCGCCAGCAGCCACCACCGCTTGACCGGGGAGCTGTTTTTT. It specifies CASSHHRLTGELFF.

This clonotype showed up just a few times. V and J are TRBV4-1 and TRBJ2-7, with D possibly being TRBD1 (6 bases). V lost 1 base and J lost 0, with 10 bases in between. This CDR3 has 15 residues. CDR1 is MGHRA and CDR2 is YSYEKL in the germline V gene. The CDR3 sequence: CASSQGDRSSYEQYF. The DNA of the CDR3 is TGCGCCAGCAGCCAAGGTGACAGGAGCTCCTACGAGCAGTACTTC.

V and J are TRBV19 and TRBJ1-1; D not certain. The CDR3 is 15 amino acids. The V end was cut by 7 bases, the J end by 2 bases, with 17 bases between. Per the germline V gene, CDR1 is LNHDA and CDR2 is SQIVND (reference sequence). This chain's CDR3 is CASNGGSNLNTEAFF. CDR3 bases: TGTGCCAGTAATGGAGGTAGCAACTTAAACACTGAAGCTTTCTTT.

The CDR3 protein is CASTPAGTGVYEQYF. As DNA, the CDR3 is TGTGCCAGTACGCCTGCCGGGACAGGGGTTTACGAGCAGTACTTC. The chain has TRBV19 and TRBJ2-7; TRBD1 aligns across 10 bases. CDR1 LNHDA and CDR2 SQIVND come from the germline V gene (reference sequence). The CDR3 totals 15 residues. The trim removed 7 bases at V and 4 bases at J, leaving 10 bases unmatched.

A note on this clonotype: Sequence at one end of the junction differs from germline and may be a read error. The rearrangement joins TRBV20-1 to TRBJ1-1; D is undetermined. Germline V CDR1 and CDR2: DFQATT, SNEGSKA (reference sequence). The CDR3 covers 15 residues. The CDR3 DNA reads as TGCAGTGCCAGAGTGGCCAGGCCTGAGAACACTGAAGCTTTCTTT. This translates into CSARVARPENTEAFF.